The 10 T cell receptor beta chains presented below share a single source sample, sequenced in a study of graft-versus-host responses after intestinal transplantation (dated by TCRdb to about 2021). The sample's time point label, in plain terms: cells obtained before transplantation from donor or recipient. The library was produced with the immunoSEQ multiplex PCR assay. The table was pulled from immuneACCESS by TCRdb, which kept in-frame rearrangements only. Such tables lose some clones; where checked, under half of the loss comes from unresolved V genes, and the rest has no known cause. For this sample the table gives about 27,000 clones, of which around 80% were detected only once. The top ten clonotypes cover 0.7% of the sample. Their target antigens are unknown. Source: unstimulated CD4+ T cells sorted from spleen or lymph node cells, taken before intestinal transplant. Source of these receptors: a human donor who received an intestinal transplant.

The J gene is TRBJ2-3, the V gene TRBV27; TRBD2 matches at 8 bases. The CDR3 is 14 amino acids. CDR1 is MNHEY and CDR2 is SMNVEV in the germline V gene (reference sequence). With 8 bases clipped from V and 1 base from J, the junction kept 5 bases outside the gene matches. The CDR3 DNA sequence: TGTGCCAGCGGTACTAGCGGCCGCACAGATACGCAGTATTTT. Translation gives CASGTSGRTDTQYF.

The chain has TRBV10-3 and TRBJ2-7; 9 positions agree with TRBD1. CDR3 length: 17 amino acids. The germline gives CDR1 ENHRY, CDR2 SYGVKD. The V gene end was trimmed by 0 bases and the J gene end by 6 bases; junction bases not matched to a gene: 12. CDR3 residues: CAISESGQGREVGEQYF. In nucleotides, the CDR3 is TGTGCCATCAGTGAGTCGGGACAGGGAAGGGAAGTTGGCGAGCAGTACTTC.

The chain combines TRBV5-1 with TRBJ2-1; 13 bases map to TRBD2. CDR1 and CDR2 (germline): SGHRS, YFSETQ. The J segment lost 0 bases and the V segment lost 4 bases, leaving 13 bases of the junction unmatched. There are 20 residues in the CDR3. CDR3 sequence: CASSQFGLAGVLGSYNEQFF. As DNA, the CDR3 is TGCGCCAGCAGCCAGTTCGGACTAGCGGGAGTCTTGGGCTCCTACAATGAGCAGTTCTTC.

The CDR3 spells CASSLAPLAGGFTDTQYF. DNA for the CDR3: TGTGCCAGCAGCTTAGCTCCGCTAGCGGGGGGGTTCACAGATACGCAGTATTTT. The chain is built from TRBV7-9 and TRBJ2-3, with 12 nucleotides matching TRBD2. CDR1 and CDR2 from the germline V gene are SEHNR and FQNEAQ (reference sequence). The CDR3 is 18 amino acids. Germline trimming cut 0 bases from V and 2 bases from J; bases unmatched to any gene: 6.

This clone was recorded a few times. The chain uses TRBV2 and TRBJ1-2, with 10 bases identical to TRBD1. The CDR3 consists of 16 residues. CDR1 SNHLY and CDR2 FYNNEI come from the germline V gene. V dropped 3 bases and J dropped 6; count of bases not matched to a gene: 10. CDR3 nucleotides: TGTGCCAGCAGTGACACCTCGGACAGGGGGGCGGATGGCTACACCTTC. Protein sequence: CASSDTSDRGADGYTF.

A few counts support this clone. The chain carries TRBV5-8 and TRBJ2-2; a weak D match, TRBD1 (5 bases). The V end lost 1 base, the J end lost 1 base, and 11 bases lay between the germline ends. This CDR3 has 16 residues. From germline, CDR1 is SGHTS and CDR2 YDEGEE. The CDR3 coding sequence is TGTGCCAGCAGCTTGCTGGGAAGGGGGAACACCGGGGAGCTGTTTTTT. This gives the protein CASSLLGRGNTGELFF.

J is TRBJ2-2 and V is TRBV4-1; TRBD2 matches at 7 bases. CDR3 length equals 16 residues. Germline V gene data show CDR1 as MGHRA and CDR2 as YSYEKL. The trim removed 3 bases at V and 0 bases at J, leaving 4 bases unmatched. The CDR3 bases are TGCGCCAGCAGCCAGAAGCGGGGTACGAACACCGGGGAGCTGTTTTTT. This translates into CASSQKRGTNTGELFF.

The chain joins TRBV29-1 to TRBJ1-1, with 9 bases identical to TRBD1. With 6 bases clipped from V and 1 base from J, the junction kept 15 bases outside the gene matches. The CDR3 extends over 17 amino acids. Germline assignment: CDR1 SQVTM and CDR2 ANQGSEA. In nucleotides, the CDR3 is TGCAGCGTCGAGGGTAACAGGGGGCAACATTGGAACACTGAAGCTTTCTTT. Translating gives CSVEGNRGQHWNTEAFF.

The chain couples TRBV5-4 to TRBJ1-1; D is unresolved. V lost 4 bases to trimming and J lost 1 base, with 8 bases between them. Germline lookup yields CDR1 SGHNT and CDR2 YYREEE (reference sequence). The CDR3 spans 13 residues. CDR3 DNA sequence: TGTGCCAGCAGCCCCGAGGGGAACACTGAAGCTTTCTTT. Amino acid sequence: CASSPEGNTEAFF.

This clone was counted between two and nine times. In DNA, the CDR3 is TGTGCCATCTCCGGGACGGGGGATTCACCCCTCCACTTT. Its protein product is CAISGTGDSPLHF. This chain uses TRBV6-6 with TRBJ1-6, with TRBD1 as a possible D gene (5 bases). The CDR3 contains 13 residues. The ends were cut back, 10 bases at V and 8 bases at J, with 15 bases in the middle. The germline CDR1 and CDR2 sequences are MNHNY and SVGAGI (reference sequence).